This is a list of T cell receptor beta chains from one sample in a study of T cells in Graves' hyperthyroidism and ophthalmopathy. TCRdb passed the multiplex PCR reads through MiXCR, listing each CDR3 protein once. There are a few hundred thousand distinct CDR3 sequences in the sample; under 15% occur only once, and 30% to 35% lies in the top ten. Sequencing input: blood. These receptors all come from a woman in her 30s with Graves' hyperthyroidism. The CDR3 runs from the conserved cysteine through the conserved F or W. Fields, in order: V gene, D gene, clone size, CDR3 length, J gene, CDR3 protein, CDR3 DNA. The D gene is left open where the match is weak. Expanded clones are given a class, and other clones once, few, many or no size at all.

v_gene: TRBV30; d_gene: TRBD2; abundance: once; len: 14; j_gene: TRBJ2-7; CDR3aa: CAWSRGVSGYEQYF; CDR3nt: TGTGCCTGGAGTCGGGGGGTTAGCGGCTACGAGCAGTACTTC
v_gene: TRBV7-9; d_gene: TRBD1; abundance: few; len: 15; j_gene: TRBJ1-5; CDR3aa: CASSPAGGTNQPQHF; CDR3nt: TGTGCCAGCAGCCCAGCAGGGGGAACTAATCAGCCCCAGCATTTT
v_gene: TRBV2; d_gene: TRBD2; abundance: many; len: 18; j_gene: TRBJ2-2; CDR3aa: CASSGTSGRAVSTGELFF; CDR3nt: TGTGCCAGCAGTGGGACTAGCGGGAGGGCCGTTAGCACCGGGGAGCTGTTTTTT
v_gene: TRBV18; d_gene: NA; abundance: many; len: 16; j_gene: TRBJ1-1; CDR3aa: CASSPPEATMNTEAFF; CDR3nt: TGTGCCAGCTCACCACCGGAGGCAACCATGAACACTGAAGCTTTCTTT
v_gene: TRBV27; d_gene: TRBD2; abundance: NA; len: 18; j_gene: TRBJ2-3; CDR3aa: CASSLYPSGRASTDTQYF; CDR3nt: TGTGCCAGCAGTTTATATCCTAGCGGGAGGGCCAGCACAGATACGCAGTATTTT
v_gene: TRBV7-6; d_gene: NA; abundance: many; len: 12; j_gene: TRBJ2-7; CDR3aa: CASSRTYYEQYF; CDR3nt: TGTGCCAGCAGTCGTACTTATTACGAGCAGTACTTC
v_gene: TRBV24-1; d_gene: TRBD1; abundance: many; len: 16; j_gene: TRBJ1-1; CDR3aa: CATRAGTGITNTEAFF; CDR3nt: TGTGCCACCAGAGCCGGGACAGGGATTACGAACACTGAAGCTTTCTTT
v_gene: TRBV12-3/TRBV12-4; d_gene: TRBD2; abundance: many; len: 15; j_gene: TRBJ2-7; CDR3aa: CASSPPSGSNYEQYF; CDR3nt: TGTGCCAGCAGCCCCCCTAGCGGGAGTAACTACGAGCAGTACTTC
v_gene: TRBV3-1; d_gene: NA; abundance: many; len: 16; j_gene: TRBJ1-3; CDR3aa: CASSQAGGLSGNTIYF; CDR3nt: TGTGCCAGCAGCCAAGCTGGGGGACTCTCTGGAAACACCATATATTTT
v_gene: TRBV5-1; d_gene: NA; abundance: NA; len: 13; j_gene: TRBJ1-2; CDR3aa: CASRPTIGDGYTF; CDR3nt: TGTGCCAGCAGACCTACTATCGGGGATGGCTACACCTTC
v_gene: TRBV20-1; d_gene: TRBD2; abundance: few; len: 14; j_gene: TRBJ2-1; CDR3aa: CSARAREGLGEQFF; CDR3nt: TGCAGTGCTAGAGCCCGGGAGGGCCTTGGTGAGCAGTTCTTC
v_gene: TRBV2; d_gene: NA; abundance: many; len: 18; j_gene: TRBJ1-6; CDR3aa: CASSEALRGRFNNSPLHF; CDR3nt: TGTGCCAGCAGTGAAGCGCTTCGAGGACGGTTCAATAATTCACCCCTCCACTTT
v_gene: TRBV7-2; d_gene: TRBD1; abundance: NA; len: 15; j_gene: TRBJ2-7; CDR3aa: CASSSDGTAYYEQYF; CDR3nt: TGTGCCAGCAGCTCAGACGGGACAGCATACTACGAGCAGTACTTC
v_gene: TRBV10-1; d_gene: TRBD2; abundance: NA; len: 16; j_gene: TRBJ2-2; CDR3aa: CASSETSGRGTGELFF; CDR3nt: TGCGCCAGCAGTGAGACTAGCGGGAGGGGCACCGGGGAGCTGTTTTTT
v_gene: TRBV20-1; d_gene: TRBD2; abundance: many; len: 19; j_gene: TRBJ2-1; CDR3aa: CSARSVAGVTVTSYNEQFF; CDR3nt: TGCAGTGCTAGGTCAGTAGCGGGAGTGACAGTTACATCATACAATGAGCAGTTCTTC
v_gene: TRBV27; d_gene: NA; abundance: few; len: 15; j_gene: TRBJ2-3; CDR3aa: CASSFRGRVTDTQYF; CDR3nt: TGTGCCAGCAGTTTCAGAGGTCGGGTCACAGATACGCAGTATTTT
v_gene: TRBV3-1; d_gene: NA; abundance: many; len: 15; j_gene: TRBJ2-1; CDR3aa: CASSPRSAGGSEQFF; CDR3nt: TGTGCCAGCAGCCCACGGAGCGCCGGTGGATCGGAGCAGTTCTTC
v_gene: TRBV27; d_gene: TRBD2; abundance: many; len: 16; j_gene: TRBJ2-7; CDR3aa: CASSWRGIAGGYEQYF; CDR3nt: TGTGCCAGCAGTTGGCGGGGGATAGCGGGAGGGTACGAGCAGTACTTC
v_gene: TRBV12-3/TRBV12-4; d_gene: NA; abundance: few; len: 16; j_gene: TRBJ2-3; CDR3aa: CASSSYSGTSTDTQYF; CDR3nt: TGTGCCAGCAGTTCATATAGCGGAACTAGCACAGATACGCAGTATTTT
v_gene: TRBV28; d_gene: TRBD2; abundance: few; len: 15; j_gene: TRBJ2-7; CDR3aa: CASSPNSGGRYEQYF; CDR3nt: TGTGCCAGCAGTCCCAATTCGGGGGGACGCTACGAGCAGTACTTC
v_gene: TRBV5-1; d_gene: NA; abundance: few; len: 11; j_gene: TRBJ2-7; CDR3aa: CASSTKYEQYF; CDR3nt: TGCGCCAGCAGCACGAAATACGAGCAGTACTTC
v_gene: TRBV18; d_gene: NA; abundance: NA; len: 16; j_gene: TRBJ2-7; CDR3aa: CASSPRPGFFSYEQYF; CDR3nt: TGTGCCAGCTCACCACGACCGGGGTTTTTCTCCTACGAGCAGTACTTC
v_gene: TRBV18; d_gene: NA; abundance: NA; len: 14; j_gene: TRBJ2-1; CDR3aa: CAAYGGRSSDEQFF; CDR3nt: TGTGCCGCTTATGGGGGGAGGAGTTCGGATGAGCAGTTCTTC
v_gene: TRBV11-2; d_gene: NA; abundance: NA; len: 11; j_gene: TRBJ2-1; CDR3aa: CASSPMVEQFF; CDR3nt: TGTGCCAGCAGCCCCATGGTCGAGCAGTTCTTC
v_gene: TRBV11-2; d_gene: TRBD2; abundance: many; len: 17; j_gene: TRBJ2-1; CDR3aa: CASSLRIAGERYNEQFF; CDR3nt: TGTGCCAGCAGCTTAAGGATAGCGGGAGAAAGGTACAATGAGCAGTTCTTC
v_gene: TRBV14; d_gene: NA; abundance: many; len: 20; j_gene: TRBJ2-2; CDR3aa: CASSLKFRRSGVGSTGELFF; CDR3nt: TGTGCCAGCAGCCTCAAGTTTCGACGGTCCGGGGTAGGGTCGACCGGGGAGCTGTTTTTT
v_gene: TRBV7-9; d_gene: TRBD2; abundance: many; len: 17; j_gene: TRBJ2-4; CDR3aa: CASSLGLRERDKNIQYF; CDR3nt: TGTGCCAGCAGCTTGGGGTTAAGGGAGCGGGACAAAAACATTCAGTACTTC
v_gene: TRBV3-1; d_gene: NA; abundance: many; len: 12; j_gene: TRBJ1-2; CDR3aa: CASSQARHGYTF; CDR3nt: TGTGCCAGCAGCCAAGCCAGGCATGGCTACACCTTC
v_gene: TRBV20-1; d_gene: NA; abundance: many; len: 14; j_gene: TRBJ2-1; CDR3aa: CRGDRDQTYNEQFF; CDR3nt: TGCAGGGGAGACCGGGACCAGACCTACAATGAGCAGTTCTTC
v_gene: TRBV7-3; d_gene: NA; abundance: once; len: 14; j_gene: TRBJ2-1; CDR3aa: CASSLTPTLGEQFF; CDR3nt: TGTGCCAGCAGCTTAACTCCTACCCTGGGAGAGCAGTTCTTC
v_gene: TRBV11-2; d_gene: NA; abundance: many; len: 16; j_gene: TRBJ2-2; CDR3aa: CASSLVTGTNTGELFF; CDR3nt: TGTGCCAGCAGCTTAGTGACGGGTACGAACACCGGGGAGCTGTTTTTT
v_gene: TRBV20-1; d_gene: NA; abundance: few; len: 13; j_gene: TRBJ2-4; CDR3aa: CSASGDPPNIQYF; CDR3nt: TGCAGTGCATCCGGGGACCCACCAAACATTCAGTACTTC
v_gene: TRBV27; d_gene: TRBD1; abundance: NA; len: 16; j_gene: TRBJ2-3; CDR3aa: CASSTPPGQAMSTQYF; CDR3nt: TGTGCCAGCAGTACCCCGCCGGGACAGGCCATGTCTACGCAGTATTTT
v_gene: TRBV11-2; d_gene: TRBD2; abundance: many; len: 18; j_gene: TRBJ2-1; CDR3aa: CASSDGTSGPSSYNEQFF; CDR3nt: TGTGCCAGCAGCGATGGGACTAGCGGGCCGAGCTCCTACAATGAGCAGTTCTTC
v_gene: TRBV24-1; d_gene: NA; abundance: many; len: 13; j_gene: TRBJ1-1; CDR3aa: CATNQDVGQRFFF; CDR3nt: TGTGCCACCAATCAAGACGTTGGACAGCGATTTTTCTTT
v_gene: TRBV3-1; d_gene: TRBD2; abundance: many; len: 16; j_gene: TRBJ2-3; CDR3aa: CASSQGLAGVADTQYF; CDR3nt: TGTGCCAGCAGCCAAGGACTAGCGGGAGTGGCAGATACGCAGTATTTT
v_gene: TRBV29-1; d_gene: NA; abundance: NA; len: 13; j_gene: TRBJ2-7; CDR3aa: CSVGLGTSYEQYF; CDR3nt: TGCAGCGTTGGACTCGGGACCTCCTACGAGCAGTACTTC
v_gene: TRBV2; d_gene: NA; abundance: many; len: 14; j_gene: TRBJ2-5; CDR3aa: CASSEMGARETQYF; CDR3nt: TGTGCCAGCAGTGAAATGGGGGCTAGAGAGACCCAGTACTTC
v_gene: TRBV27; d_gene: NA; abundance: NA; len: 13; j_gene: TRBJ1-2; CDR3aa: CASSNGLTKGYTF; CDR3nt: TGTGCCAGCAGTAACGGACTCACTAAGGGCTACACCTTC
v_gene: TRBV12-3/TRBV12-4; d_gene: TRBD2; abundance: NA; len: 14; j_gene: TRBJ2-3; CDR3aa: CASSPLREGDTQYF; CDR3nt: TGTGCCAGCAGCCCCCTGCGGGAGGGCGATACGCAGTATTTT
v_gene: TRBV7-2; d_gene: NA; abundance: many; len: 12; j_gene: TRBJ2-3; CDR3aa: CASSLAYDTQYF; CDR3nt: TGTGCCAGCAGCTTAGCGTACGATACGCAGTATTTT
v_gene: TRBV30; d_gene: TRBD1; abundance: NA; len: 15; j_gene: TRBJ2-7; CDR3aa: CAWVVRGQGADEQYF; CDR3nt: TGTGCCTGGGTTGTCCGGGGACAGGGGGCGGACGAGCAGTACTTC
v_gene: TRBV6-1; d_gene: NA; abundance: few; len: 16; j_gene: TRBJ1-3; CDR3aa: CATWDYLTGRGNTIYF; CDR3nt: TGTGCCACCTGGGATTACCTTACCGGGAGAGGAAACACCATATATTTT
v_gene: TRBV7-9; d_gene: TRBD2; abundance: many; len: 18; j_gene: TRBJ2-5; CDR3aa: CASSFGLAGANPKETQYF; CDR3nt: TGTGCCAGCAGCTTTGGACTAGCGGGAGCTAACCCGAAAGAGACCCAGTACTTC
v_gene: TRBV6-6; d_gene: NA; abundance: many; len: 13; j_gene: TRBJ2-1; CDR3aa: CASSYSASNEQFF; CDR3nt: TGTGCCAGCAGTTACTCTGCTAGCAATGAGCAGTTCTTC
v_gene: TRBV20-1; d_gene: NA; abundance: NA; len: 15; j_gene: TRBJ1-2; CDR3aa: CSARPPGLRNYGYTF; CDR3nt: TGCAGTGCTAGACCCCCGGGACTACGAAACTATGGCTACACCTTC
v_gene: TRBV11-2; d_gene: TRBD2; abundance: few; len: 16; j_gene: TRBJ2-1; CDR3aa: CASSESVRLAFDEQFF; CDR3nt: TGTGCCAGCAGTGAATCAGTGCGACTAGCGTTCGATGAGCAGTTCTTC
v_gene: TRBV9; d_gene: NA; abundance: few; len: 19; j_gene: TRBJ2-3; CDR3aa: CASSVEGSPRSPRTDTQYF; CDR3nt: TGTGCCAGCAGCGTAGAGGGGAGTCCGCGGTCTCCACGTACAGATACGCAGTATTTT
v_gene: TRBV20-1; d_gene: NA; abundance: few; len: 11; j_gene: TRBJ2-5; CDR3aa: CSARLQETQYF; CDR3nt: TGCAGTGCCCGACTGCAAGAGACCCAGTACTTC
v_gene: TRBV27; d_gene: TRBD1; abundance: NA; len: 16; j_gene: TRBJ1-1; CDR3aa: CASSKQGAGRGTEAFF; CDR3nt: TGTGCCAGCAGCAAACAGGGGGCGGGAAGGGGCACTGAAGCTTTCTTT
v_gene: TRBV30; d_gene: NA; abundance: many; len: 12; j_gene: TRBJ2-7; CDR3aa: CAWSRGGHEQYF; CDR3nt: TGTGCCTGGAGTAGAGGGGGGCACGAGCAGTACTTC
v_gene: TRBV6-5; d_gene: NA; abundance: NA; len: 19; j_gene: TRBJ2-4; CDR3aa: CASSYSYSWTSLAKNIQYF; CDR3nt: TGTGCCAGCAGTTACTCTTATAGCTGGACAAGTTTAGCCAAAAACATTCAGTACTTC
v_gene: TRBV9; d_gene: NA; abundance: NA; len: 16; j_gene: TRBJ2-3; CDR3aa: CASSVELGLHTDTQYF; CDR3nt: TGTGCCAGCAGCGTAGAGTTGGGACTTCACACAGATACGCAGTATTTT
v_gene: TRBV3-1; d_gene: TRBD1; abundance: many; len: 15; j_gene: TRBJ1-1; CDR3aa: CASSSGQGIRTEAFF; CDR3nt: TGTGCCAGCAGCTCGGGACAGGGGATCAGGACTGAAGCTTTCTTT
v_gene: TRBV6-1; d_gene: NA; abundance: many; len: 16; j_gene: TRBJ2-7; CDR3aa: CASTSHRLDRSYEQYF; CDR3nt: TGTGCCAGCACATCCCATCGTCTTGACCGATCCTACGAGCAGTACTTC